The 22 T cell receptor beta chains presented below share a single source sample, sequenced in a study of T cell responses to AZD1222 COVID-19 vaccine. Sequencing was performed with immunoSEQ multiplex PCR; in TCRdb, only in-frame clones are kept and a portion is missing. The table lists approximately 130,000 clones, around 90% of them singletons. The source material was peripheral blood, sampled 28 days after the second AZD1222 dose. Source of these receptors: an adult who received the AZD1222 COVID-19 vaccine.

This sequence joins TRBV11-2 and TRBJ2-1; D might be TRBD2 (6 bases). V lost 5 bases and J lost 0, with 14 bases in between. The germline V gene encodes CDR1 SGHAT and CDR2 FQNNGV. The CDR3 contains 16 residues. The CDR3 region has the DNA TGTGCCAGCAGCCCCTCGGCGGGAAGCTCCTACAATGAGCAGTTCTTC. Translation gives CASSPSAGSSYNEQFF.

This clone was observed a handful of times. This sequence joins TRBV5-1 and TRBJ2-7, with TRBD1 matching over 7 bases. CDR1 is SGHRS, CDR2 YFSETQ, per germline. The CDR3 runs to 14 residues. V dropped 0 bases and J dropped 4; count of bases not matched to a gene: 4. The DNA of the CDR3 is TGCGCCAGCAGCTTGGAAGGGACAGCATACGAGCAGTACTTC. Its translation: CASSLEGTAYEQYF.

The chain couples TRBV30 to TRBJ1-2; TRBD1 matches at 8 bases. The length of the CDR3 is 13 residues. CDR1 and CDR2 (germline): GTSNPN, SVGIG (reference sequence). Losses at the gene ends were 2 bases for V and 8 bases for J; bases not matched to a gene: 7. The CDR3 is CAWSRQGFIGYTF. CDR3 nucleotides: TGTGCCTGGAGTAGACAGGGGTTTATCGGCTACACCTTC.

The gene calls are TRBV5-1 and TRBJ1-4; a weak D match, TRBD1 (6 bases). Between the trimmed V and J ends, which lost 4 bases and 8 bases, there was a span of 15 bases. Germline V CDR1 and CDR2: SGHRS, YFSETQ. The CDR3 runs 14 residues. CDR3 sequence: CASSHTGFREKLFF. The CDR3 DNA reads as TGCGCCAGCAGCCATACAGGGTTTCGGGAAAAACTGTTTTTT.

The chain joins TRBV6-8 to TRBJ1-3; a possible D gene is TRBD1 (5 bases). V lost 9 bases and J 4 bases, leaving 13 bases between the germline ends. Germline CDR1 and CDR2: MNHGY and SAAAGT. The CDR3 length is 13 residues. CDR3 protein: CARIGALGNTIYF. CDR3 coding DNA: TGTGCCAGGATCGGGGCTTTGGGAAACACCATATATTTT.

The chain recombines TRBV5-1 with TRBJ1-1; TRBD1 might be the D (5 bases). V lost 0 bases and J lost 0, with 9 bases in between. There are 15 residues in the CDR3. Germline V CDR1 and CDR2: SGHRS, YFSETQ. The CDR3 DNA sequence: TGCGCCAGCAGCTTGGTTAAGGGGTTGAACACTGAAGCTTTCTTT. Amino acids: CASSLVKGLNTEAFF.

The chain carries TRBV20-1 and TRBJ2-1; no firm D call. CDR3 length: 14 residues. V shed 3 bases and J shed 6 bases, with 15 bases lying between them. CDR1 DFQATT and CDR2 SNEGSKA come from the germline V gene (reference sequence). The CDR3 DNA reads TGCAGTGCTAGTTCCTGGGAACCGGGCAATGAGCAGTTCTTC. It yields the protein CSASSWEPGNEQFF.

The chain uses TRBV14 and TRBJ2-5, with 7 bases identical to TRBD1. The CDR3 contains 14 residues. Germline V CDR1 and CDR2: SGHDN, FVKESK. The V and J ends lost 1 base and 5 bases, in that order; junction bases with no gene match: 4. CDR3 nucleotides: TGTGCCAGCAGCCAAGGGGGGACAGCGGAGACCCAGTACTTC. This encodes CASSQGGTAETQYF.

The chain couples TRBV5-1 to TRBJ2-5; 9 bases fit TRBD2. V shed 3 bases, J shed 5 bases, and the junction held 2 bases outside the gene matches. Germline values: CDR1 SGHRS, CDR2 YFSETQ. This CDR3 spans 13 amino acids. Written as DNA, the CDR3 is TGCGCCAGCAGCTGGCGGGAGGGGGAGACCCAGTACTTC. Protein sequence: CASSWREGETQYF.

The rearrangement uses TRBV19 and TRBJ2-2; D tentatively fits TRBD1 or TRBD2 (5 bases each). This CDR3 has 15 amino acids. The V end was cut by 0 bases, the J end by 6 bases, with 11 bases between. The germline V gene encodes CDR1 LNHDA and CDR2 SQIVND (reference sequence). CDR3 nucleotides: TGTGCCAGTAGTATAGAGGGGACGATCGCCGGGGAGCTGTTTTTT. Its protein is CASSIEGTIAGELFF. The whole variable domain, remainder taken from reference TRBV19 and TRBJ2-2, is DGGITQSPKYLFRKEGQNVTLSCEQNLNHDAMYWYRQDPGQGLRLIYYSQIVNDFQKGDIAEGYSVSREKKESFPLTVTSAQKNPTAFYLCASSIEGTIAGELFFGEGSRLTVL.

The V call is TRBV7-8, the J call TRBJ2-3; 10 nucleotides align to TRBD1. The CDR3 consists of 16 residues. Germline V gene data show CDR1 as SGHVS and CDR2 as FQNEAQ. The V segment lost 2 bases and the J segment 1 base; nucleotides outside the gene matches: 3. The CDR3, as DNA: TGTGCCAGCAGCTTATTCGGACAGGGGGGCACAGATACGCAGTATTTT. Translated, it gives CASSLFGQGGTDTQYF.

The V call is TRBV28, the J call TRBJ2-7; the match to TRBD1 covers 9 bases. This CDR3 comprises 12 residues. The germline V gene encodes CDR1 MDHEN and CDR2 SYDVKM. With V trimmed by 6 bases and J by 3 bases, 0 bases remained unmatched. The CDR3: CASRDRGYEQYF. The CDR3 nucleotides read TGTGCCAGCAGGGACAGGGGCTACGAGCAGTACTTC.

The chain links TRBV7-9 to TRBJ1-1; no firm D call. The CDR3 totals 13 residues. The V gene lost 3 bases and the J gene lost 1 base, with 6 bases spanning the gap. The germline V gene encodes CDR1 SEHNR and CDR2 FQNEAQ (reference sequence). CDR3 sequence reads: CASSFDGNTEAFF. The CDR3 coding sequence is TGTGCCAGCAGCTTCGACGGGAACACTGAAGCTTTCTTT.

This rearrangement joins TRBV2 to TRBJ2-1; 12 bases fit TRBD2. The CDR3 runs to 18 residues. V was clipped by 7 bases and J by 5 bases; unmatched bases: 15. Germline CDR1 reads SNHLY; CDR2 reads FYNNEI. CDR3 sequence reads: CASTKGASGGAADNEQFF. DNA of the CDR3: TGTGCCAGCACCAAGGGGGCTAGCGGGGGGGCTGCCGACAATGAGCAGTTCTTC.

CDR3 sequence (DNA): TGTGCCAGCAGTCCAGCGTCCGGGGAGCTGTTTTTT. It yields the protein CASSPASGELFF. V is TRBV6-2 or TRBV6-3 and J is TRBJ2-2, with D hard to call. The CDR3 covers 12 residues. Germline CDR1 and CDR2: MNHEY and SVGEGT. Trimming left V 5 bases short and J 6 bases short, with 7 bases between.

J is TRBJ2-3 and V is TRBV14; 11 positions agree with TRBD2. The CDR3 runs 17 residues. V lost 4 bases, J lost 4 bases, and 10 bases stayed unmatched. Looked up from germline, CDR1 is SGHDN and CDR2 is FVKESK. As DNA, the CDR3 is TGTGCCAGCAGCCCCTGGACTAGCGGGTTTGTCCCAGATACGCAGTATTTT. Protein product: CASSPWTSGFVPDTQYF.

This clone was seen a single time. The rearrangement links TRBV2 to TRBJ1-2; 10 bases align to TRBD1. Germline V gene sequence: CDR1 SNHLY, CDR2 FYNNEI. Losses at the gene ends were 7 bases for V and 3 bases for J; bases not matched to a gene: 5. The CDR3 consists of 14 residues. The chain's CDR3 is CASIRTGGDYGYTF. The CDR3 nucleotides read TGTGCCAGCATTAGGACAGGGGGAGACTATGGCTACACCTTC.

The chain carries TRBV27 and TRBJ2-1; D is possibly TRBD1 or TRBD2 (5 bases each). The CDR3 is made up of 16 amino acids. Looked up from germline, CDR1 is MNHEY and CDR2 is SMNVEV (reference sequence). V lost 8 bases, J lost 3 bases, and 20 bases lay in between. CDR3 in DNA: TGTGCCAGCCAAAAAACACCCGAGGGGATCTACAATGAGCAGTTCTTC. Protein: CASQKTPEGIYNEQFF.

The chain joins TRBV7-6 to TRBJ2-7, with a tentative D call TRBD2 (6 bases). CDR1 and CDR2 (germline): SGHVS, FNYEAQ. The CDR3 totals 16 residues. V lost 1 base and J 7 bases, leaving 20 bases between the germline ends. The CDR3 protein is CASSLGAAGLGGEQYF. The CDR3 DNA reads as TGTGCCAGCAGCTTAGGGGCAGCCGGGTTGGGGGGTGAGCAGTACTTC.

This rearrangement joins TRBV12-2 to TRBJ1-1; the table assigns TRBD1, which was not confirmed against the DNA. TRBV12-2 is shown as a pseudogene. The CDR3 consists of 15 residues. The CDR3 protein is CASRLAAGQNTEAFF. The CDR3 DNA reads as TGTGCAAGTCGCTTAGCGGCAGGACAGAACACTGAAGCTTTCTTT.

The V and J genes are TRBV18 and TRBJ1-1; tentatively, D is TRBD1 (6 bases). Germline-derived CDR1 and CDR2 are KGHSH and LQKENI. V was pared by 6 bases and J by 1 base, with 12 bases between. The CDR3 has 14 residues. The CDR3 DNA reads as TGTGCCAGCTCGGCCAGACAGGAGAACACTGAAGCTTTCTTT. Translating it yields CASSARQENTEAFF.

The chain combines TRBV28 with TRBJ2-2; a weak D match, TRBD1 (6 bases). Germline V gene data show CDR1 as MDHEN and CDR2 as SYDVKM. The CDR3 length is 15 residues. The V end was cut by 5 bases, the J end by 3 bases, with 13 bases between. This CDR3 reads CASSRLQGHTGELFF. The CDR3 DNA sequence: TGTGCCAGCAGTCGGTTACAGGGACACACCGGGGAGCTGTTTTTT. The whole variable domain, filled in from reference TRBV28 and TRBJ2-2, reads DVKVTQSSRYLVKRTGEKVFLECVQDMDHENMFWYRQDPGLGLRLIYFSYDVKMKEKGDIPEGYSVSREKKERFSLILESASTNQTSMYLCASSRLQGHTGELFFGEGSRLTVL.